This T cell receptor beta chain came from a study of cytomegalovirus exposure and HLA in healthy donors. Study context: In an early release, HLA-typed donors contributed approximately 82 million unique TCR sequences.

Notes on the study in general: With DRB1 most and HLA-C fewest, TCR association rates differed between HLA loci in a later analysis.

PCR involved 60 Vbeta and 13 Jbeta primers. TCRdb's table, derived via immunoSEQ multiplex PCR, lists solely in-frame clones and lacks some. The sample carries approximately 52,000 clones, 77% recorded once. Germline loops: CDR1 KGHSH, CDR2 LQKENI. V lost 2 bases to trimming and J lost 6 bases; unmatched junction nucleotides: 13. The CDR3 contains 17 residues. This clone was found a few times. The antigen remains unidentified. The chain couples TRBV18 to TRBJ2-3, with 8 bases matching TRBD1. The sample consisted of PBMCs. This receptor was identified in a female donor in good health and CMV-seronegative. The CDR3 reads CASSPVTGELILDTQYF. The DNA of the CDR3 is TGTGCCAGCTCACCAGTGACAGGGGAGTTGATATTGGATACGCAGTATTTT.